The 30 T cell receptor beta chains in this list originate from one sample, sequenced in a study of long-term antiretroviral therapy in people with HIV. Run at survey level, the immunoSEQ assay was version v3.0. Sequenced by immunoSEQ multiplex PCR; TCRdb stores in-frame clones only, minus some. This table holds some 28,000 clones, approximately 80% found once. The sample was unsorted PBMCs, taken 0.3 years after starting antiretroviral therapy. The receptors originated from a man between 40 and 49 years old with HIV.

The chain joins TRBV15 to TRBJ2-7; perhaps TRBD1 as D (6 bases). Per germline, CDR1 LNHNV and CDR2 YYDKDF (reference sequence). This CDR3 spans 15 amino acids. The V end lost 0 bases, the J end lost 3 bases, and 12 bases lay between the germline ends. CDR3 protein: CATSREGAGDYEQYF. The CDR3 coding sequence is TGTGCCACCAGCAGAGAAGGAGCAGGGGACTACGAGCAGTACTTC.

In this sample, this clone turned up a few times. The chain links TRBV4-2 to TRBJ1-6, with D tentatively TRBD1 (5 bases). Per germline, CDR1 LGHNA and CDR2 YNFKEQ. The ends were cut back, 1 base at V and 7 bases at J, with 11 bases in the middle. This CDR3 comprises 15 residues. CDR3 in DNA: TGTGCCAGCAGCCAAGTTGGGGCGTCCAATTCACCCCTCCACTTT. As protein: CASSQVGASNSPLHF.

This clone came up a few times. The V call is TRBV19, the J call TRBJ2-1; the D gene is possibly TRBD2 (6 bases). V was clipped by 4 bases and J by 4 bases, with 8 bases between them. This CDR3 contains 13 residues. Germline CDR1 is LNHDA and CDR2 is SQIVND (reference sequence). The CDR3 here is CASSRGDYNEQFF. CDR3 DNA sequence: TGTGCCAGTAGTAGGGGGGATTACAATGAGCAGTTCTTC.

This clone was observed a single time. This sequence joins TRBV15 and TRBJ1-1; a weak D match, TRBD1 (5 bases). The ends were cut back, 0 bases at V and 8 bases at J, with 19 bases in the middle. Germline CDR1 is LNHNV and CDR2 is YYDKDF (reference sequence). This CDR3 is 16 amino acids long. The CDR3 loop reads CATSRDGAGHRPEAFF. The CDR3 nucleotides read TGTGCCACCAGCAGAGATGGGGCCGGCCATCGGCCGGAAGCTTTCTTT.

This clone was counted between two and nine times. The chain carries TRBV7-2 and TRBJ1-6, with D possibly TRBD1 on 6 matching bases. The CDR3 loop spans 14 amino acids. V was shortened by 1 base and J by 10 bases, with 11 bases between the two germline ends. Germline V CDR1 and CDR2: SGHTA, FQGNSA. For the CDR3, the DNA is TGTGCCAGCAGCTTAGACAGGGAGGTCTCACCCCTCCACTTT. Protein: CASSLDREVSPLHF.

The gene calls are TRBV5-5 and TRBJ2-7; 8 bases agree with TRBD1. This CDR3 contains 12 residues. The junction had 2 bases not matched to a gene; V was cut back by 4 bases and J by 5 bases. Germline V gene data show CDR1 as SGHKS and CDR2 as YYEKEE (reference sequence). The CDR3 coding sequence is TGTGCCAGCAGCCCACAGGGGGACGAGCAGTACTTC. It translates to CASSPQGDEQYF.

The rearrangement links TRBV19 to TRBJ2-2; 8 bases are shared with TRBD1. V lost 3 bases and J lost 11; bases outside the gene matches: 5. Per germline, CDR1 LNHDA and CDR2 SQIVND (reference sequence). The CDR3 sequence is 13 residues long. CDR3 sequence (DNA): TGTGCCAGTAGTATTTTAGGACAGGGTGAGCTGTTTTTT. This encodes CASSILGQGELFF.

V gene TRBV5-1 combines with J gene TRBJ2-1; possibly TRBD1 for D (6 bases). Germline V gene lookup returns CDR1 SGHRS and CDR2 YFSETQ. The CDR3 loop spans 13 amino acids. V shed 4 bases and J shed 9 bases, with 14 bases lying between them. This CDR3 reads CASSPDSAVEQFF. The CDR3 nucleotides read TGCGCCAGCAGCCCGGACAGCGCCGTTGAGCAGTTCTTC.

V gene TRBV7-3 combines with J gene TRBJ1-1; possible D gene TRBD1, 5 bases. The CDR3 totals 16 residues. CDR1 SGHTA and CDR2 FQGTGA come from the germline V gene. The V end was cut by 1 base, the J end by 3 bases, with 15 bases between. As DNA, the CDR3 is TGTGCCAGCAGCTTAATGGATGGCAGGGTCGACACTGAAGCTTTCTTT. Its protein product is CASSLMDGRVDTEAFF.

The rearrangement joins TRBV5-4 to TRBJ2-5; TRBD2 matches at 11 bases. Germline CDR1 is SGHNT and CDR2 is YYREEE (reference sequence). The junction had 2 bases not matched to a gene; V was cut back by 4 bases and J by 3 bases. The CDR3 sequence is 14 residues long. CDR3 loop: CASSPGLAEETQYF. The CDR3 coding sequence is TGTGCCAGCAGCCCGGGACTAGCGGAAGAGACCCAGTACTTC.

The chain links TRBV4-3 to TRBJ2-7; 7 bases match TRBD2. CDR3 length equals 15 residues. Germline V gene data show CDR1 as LGHNA and CDR2 as YSLEER. V shed 3 bases and J 2 bases; nucleotides not matched to a gene: 7. The CDR3 sequence is CASSQGGVPAYEQYF. In DNA form, the CDR3 reads TGCGCCAGCAGCCAGGGGGGGGTTCCCGCCTACGAGCAGTACTTC.

The rearrangement links TRBV19 to TRBJ1-1, with TRBD1 as a possible D gene (5 bases). Trimming cost V 6 bases and J 0 bases, with 14 bases left between them. Germline V gene sequence: CDR1 LNHDA, CDR2 SQIVND (reference sequence). The CDR3 sequence is 15 residues long. The CDR3 DNA reads TGTGCCAGTAGCAACTTACAGGTGATGAACACTGAAGCTTTCTTT. It specifies CASSNLQVMNTEAFF.

The chain links TRBV6-5 to TRBJ1-2; D ambiguous. This CDR3 has 13 residues. Trimming left V 0 bases short and J 6 bases short, with 8 bases between. The V gene's germline CDR1 is MNHEY and CDR2 SVGAGI. CDR3 amino acids: CASSYSIGDGYTF. The CDR3 coding sequence is TGTGCCAGCAGTTACTCGATCGGGGATGGCTACACCTTC.

As for this clone: Other DNA sequences in the sample encode the same CDR3. V usage is TRBV18 and J usage is TRBJ1-4, with 8 bases aligning to TRBD1. The germline V gene has CDR1 KGHSH and CDR2 LQKENI. V shed 3 bases and J 8 bases; nucleotides not matched to a gene: 8. The CDR3 sequence is 15 residues long. DNA of the CDR3: TGTGCCAGCTCACCCCGCACAGGGGGTGGAGAAAAACTGTTTTTT. Protein: CASSPRTGGGEKLFF.

Only a few counts were recorded for this clone. The chain has TRBV2 and TRBJ2-7; no definite D call. The CDR3 covers 12 residues. Trimming took off 2 bases at V and 5 bases at J, with 7 bases between the two ends. CDR1 is SNHLY, CDR2 FYNNEI, per germline. The CDR3 here is CASSEIEHEQYF. The CDR3 nucleotides read TGTGCCAGCAGTGAAATCGAGCACGAGCAGTACTTC.

In its sample, this clone was seen a few times. The chain carries TRBV5-4 and TRBJ2-2, with D unresolved. The CDR3 is 15 amino acids. V lost 1 base and J 3 bases, leaving 10 bases between the germline ends. Germline assignment: CDR1 SGHNT and CDR2 YYREEE (reference sequence). The CDR3 loop reads CASSLLDRDTGELFF. The CDR3 coding sequence is TGTGCCAGCAGCTTGCTGGATCGGGACACCGGGGAGCTGTTTTTT.

The CDR3 protein is CASSPPRGGGVGNEQFF. CDR3 nucleotide sequence: TGTGCCAGCAGCCCCCCCCGCGGGGGGGGCGTGGGCAATGAGCAGTTCTTC. V usage is TRBV7-9 and J usage is TRBJ2-1; 9 positions agree with TRBD2. This CDR3 is built from 17 residues. Germline V CDR1 and CDR2: SEHNR, FQNEAQ (reference sequence). V was clipped by 5 bases and J by 6 bases; unmatched bases: 14.

The V and J genes are TRBV19 and TRBJ2-7; D may be TRBD1 (6 bases). Germline assignment: CDR1 LNHDA and CDR2 SQIVND (reference sequence). V lost 4 bases and J lost 5, with 12 bases in between. The CDR3 sequence is 13 residues long. The CDR3 protein is CASSTQGSNEQYF. The CDR3 DNA sequence: TGTGCCAGTAGTACACAGGGAAGCAACGAGCAGTACTTC.

This clone was seen just once. This chain joins TRBV28 and TRBJ2-7, with 7 positions matching TRBD1. Germline trimming cut 10 bases from V and 8 bases from J; bases unmatched to any gene: 11. CDR1 is MDHEN, CDR2 SYDVKM, per germline. This CDR3 is 12 amino acids long. This chain's CDR3 is CATRGQPTKQYF. DNA of the CDR3: TGTGCCACCAGGGGACAGCCTACGAAGCAGTACTTC.

The count of this clone is one. V and J are TRBV19 and TRBJ2-7; a possible D gene is TRBD2 (5 bases). From germline, CDR1 is LNHDA and CDR2 SQIVND (reference sequence). Trimming pared 5 bases from V and 5 bases from J, leaving 16 bases between. The CDR3 runs 14 residues. The CDR3, as DNA: TGTGCCAGTAGTTCAGCCTATCTAGCAAACGAGCAGTACTTC. Amino acid sequence: CASSSAYLANEQYF.

The V gene is TRBV6-5, the J gene TRBJ2-3; D possibly corresponds to TRBD2 (6 bases). This CDR3 comprises 14 residues. V lost 6 bases and J lost 3, with 13 bases in between. Germline V gene sequence: CDR1 MNHEY, CDR2 SVGAGI. This CDR3 reads CASSETGRTDTQYF. CDR3 DNA sequence: TGTGCCAGCAGCGAAACGGGGAGGACAGATACGCAGTATTTT.

The chain carries TRBV27 and TRBJ1-1; unclear D gene. Germline values: CDR1 MNHEY, CDR2 SMNVEV (reference sequence). The CDR3 spans 13 residues. V gave up 6 bases and J gave up 0 bases, with 8 bases separating them. As DNA, the CDR3 is TGTGCCAGCAGAATAACAGTGAACACTGAAGCTTTCTTT. Protein sequence: CASRITVNTEAFF.

The V gene is TRBV7-2, the J gene TRBJ1-3; maybe TRBD1 (5 bases). The CDR3 loop spans 14 amino acids. The V and J ends lost 4 bases and 3 bases respectively, with 10 bases between them. Germline values: CDR1 SGHTA, CDR2 FQGNSA. The CDR3 spells CASSSGGGGNTIYF. In DNA form, the CDR3 reads TGTGCCAGCAGCTCCGGGGGAGGTGGAAACACCATATATTTT. The whole variable domain, filled in from reference TRBV7-2 and TRBJ1-3, reads GAGVSQSPSNKVTEKGKDVELRCDPISGHTALYWYRQSLGQGLEFLIYFQGNSAPDKSGLPSDRFSAERTGGSVSTLTIQRTQQEDSAVYLCASSSGGGGNTIYFGEGSWLTVV.

The gene calls are TRBV2 and TRBJ2-7; TRBD1 is a possible D gene (7 bases). This CDR3 spans 15 amino acids. Trimming left V 6 bases short and J 0 bases short, with 15 bases between. CDR1 is SNHLY and CDR2 is FYNNEI in the germline V gene. The CDR3 region is CASSGGTVSSYEQYF. The CDR3 bases are TGTGCCAGCAGCGGAGGGACAGTAAGCTCCTACGAGCAGTACTTC.

The chain carries TRBV18 and TRBJ2-3; no reliable D call. V lost 8 bases, J lost 5 bases, and 11 bases lay in between. The CDR3 has 12 amino acids. The V gene's germline CDR1 is KGHSH and CDR2 LQKENI. CDR3 nucleotides: TGTGCCAGCACCCCAAGGGAAGATACGCAGTATTTT. It is translated as CASTPREDTQYF.

The sample holds a few counts of this clone. The genes are TRBV6-5 and TRBJ2-1; perhaps D is TRBD1 or TRBD2 (5 bases each). Between the trimmed V and J ends, which lost 4 bases and 9 bases, there was a span of 16 bases. The CDR3 has 14 amino acids. The germline V gene has CDR1 MNHEY and CDR2 SVGAGI. The CDR3 DNA reads as TGTGCCAGCAGTTCCCGGGGCTTGGTGGGTGAGCAGTTCTTC. Translation gives CASSSRGLVGEQFF.

The V call is TRBV5-4, the J call TRBJ2-1; no clear D gene. The germline gives CDR1 SGHNT, CDR2 YYREEE (reference sequence). Trimming removed 5 bases from V and 0 bases from J, with 6 bases in between. CDR3 size: 13 residues. The CDR3 sequence is CASRGSSYNEQFF. In nucleotides, the CDR3 is TGTGCCAGCAGAGGAAGCTCCTACAATGAGCAGTTCTTC.

This chain connects TRBV5-8 to TRBJ1-5, with a weak D call TRBD1 (6 bases). This CDR3 has 14 residues. Trimming pared 2 bases from V and 7 bases from J, leaving 13 bases between. The V gene's germline CDR1 is SGHTS and CDR2 YDEGEE. For the CDR3, the DNA is TGTGCCAGCAGCTTAGCACAGGGTCGCCAGCCCCAGCATTTT. Translated: CASSLAQGRQPQHF.

The sample holds a few counts of this clone. This rearrangement joins TRBV7-2 to TRBJ1-2; perhaps TRBD1 as D (5 bases). The V end lost 3 bases, the J end lost 7 bases, and 18 bases lay between the germline ends. CDR3 length equals 15 residues. Germline-derived CDR1 and CDR2 are SGHTA and FQGNSA. CDR3 DNA sequence: TGTGCCAGCAGCTTGGCTCATGGCAGGGCTGGTGGCTACACCTTC. Protein sequence: CASSLAHGRAGGYTF.

This chain joins TRBV6-1 and TRBJ2-1; 8 nucleotides line up with TRBD1. CDR3 length: 15 amino acids. Unmatched junction bases numbered 5, after V lost 7 bases and J lost 0 bases. CDR1 MNHNS and CDR2 SASEGT come from the germline V gene. Here the CDR3 reads CASNRQGTSYNEQFF. CDR3 coding DNA: TGTGCCAGCAACCGACAGGGGACCTCCTACAATGAGCAGTTCTTC.